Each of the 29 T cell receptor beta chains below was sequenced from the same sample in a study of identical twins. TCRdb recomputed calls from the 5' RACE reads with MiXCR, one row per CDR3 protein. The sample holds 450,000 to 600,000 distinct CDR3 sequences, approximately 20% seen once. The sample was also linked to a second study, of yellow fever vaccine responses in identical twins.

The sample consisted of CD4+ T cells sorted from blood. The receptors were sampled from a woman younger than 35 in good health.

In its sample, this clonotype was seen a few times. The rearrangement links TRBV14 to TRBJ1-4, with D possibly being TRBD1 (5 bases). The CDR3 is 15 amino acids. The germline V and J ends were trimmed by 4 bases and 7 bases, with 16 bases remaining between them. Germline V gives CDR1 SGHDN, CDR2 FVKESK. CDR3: CASSPRSGRGEKLFF. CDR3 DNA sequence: TGTGCCAGCAGCCCCCGGTCGGGGCGAGGTGAAAAACTGTTTTTT.

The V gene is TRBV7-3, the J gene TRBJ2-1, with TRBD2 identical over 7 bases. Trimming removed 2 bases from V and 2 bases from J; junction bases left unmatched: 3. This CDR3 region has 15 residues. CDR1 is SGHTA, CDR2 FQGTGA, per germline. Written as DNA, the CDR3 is TGTGCCAGCAGCTTAGTCGGGAGGACCTACAATGAGCAGTTCTTC. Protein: CASSLVGRTYNEQFF.

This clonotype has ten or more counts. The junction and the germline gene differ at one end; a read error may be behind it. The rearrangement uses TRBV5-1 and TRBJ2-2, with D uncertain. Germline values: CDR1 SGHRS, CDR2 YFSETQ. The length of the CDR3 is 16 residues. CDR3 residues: CASSLTTGANTGELFF. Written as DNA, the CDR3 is TGTGCCAGCAGCTTAACAACTGGAGCGAACACCGGGGAGCTGTTTTTT.

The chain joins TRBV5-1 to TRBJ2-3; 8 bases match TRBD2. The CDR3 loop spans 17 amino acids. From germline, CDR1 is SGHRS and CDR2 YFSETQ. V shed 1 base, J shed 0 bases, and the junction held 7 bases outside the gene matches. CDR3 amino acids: CASSLWPGGSSTDTQYF. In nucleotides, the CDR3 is TGCGCCAGCAGCTTGTGGCCGGGGGGGTCTAGCACAGATACGCAGTATTTT.

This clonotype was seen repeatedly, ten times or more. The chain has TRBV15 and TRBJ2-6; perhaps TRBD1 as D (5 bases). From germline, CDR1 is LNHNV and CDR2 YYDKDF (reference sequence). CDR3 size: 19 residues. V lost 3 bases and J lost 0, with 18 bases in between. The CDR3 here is CATSSVAGPYFSGANVLTF. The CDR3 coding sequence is TGTGCCACCAGCAGTGTCGCAGGGCCCTACTTCTCTGGGGCCAACGTCCTGACTTTC.

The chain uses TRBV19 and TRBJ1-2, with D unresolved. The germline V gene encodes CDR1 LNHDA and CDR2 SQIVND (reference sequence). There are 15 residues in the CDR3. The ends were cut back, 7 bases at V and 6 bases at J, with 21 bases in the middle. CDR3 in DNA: TGTGCCAGTAATCCTAAAGATCGGGGTGGTAATGGCTACACCTTC. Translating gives CASNPKDRGGNGYTF.

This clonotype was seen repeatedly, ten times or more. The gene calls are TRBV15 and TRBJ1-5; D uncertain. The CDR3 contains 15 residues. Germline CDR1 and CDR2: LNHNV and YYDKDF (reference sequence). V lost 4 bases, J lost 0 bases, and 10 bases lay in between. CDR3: CATSKVILSNQPQHF. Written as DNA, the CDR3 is TGTGCCACCAGCAAGGTCATCCTTAGCAATCAGCCCCAGCATTTT.

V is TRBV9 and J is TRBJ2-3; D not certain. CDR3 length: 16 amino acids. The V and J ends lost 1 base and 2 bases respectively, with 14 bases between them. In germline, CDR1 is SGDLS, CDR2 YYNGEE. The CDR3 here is CASSVTPGMDTDTQYF. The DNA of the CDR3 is TGTGCCAGCAGCGTAACCCCTGGGATGGACACAGATACGCAGTATTTT.

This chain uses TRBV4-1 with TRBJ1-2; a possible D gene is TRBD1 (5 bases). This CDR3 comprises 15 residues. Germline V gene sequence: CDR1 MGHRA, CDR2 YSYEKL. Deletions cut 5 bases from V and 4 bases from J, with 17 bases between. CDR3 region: CASSSPPTGTYGYTF. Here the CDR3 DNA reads TGCGCCAGCAGCTCTCCCCCCACGGGGACCTATGGCTACACCTTC.

The CDR3 is CASSLFSSNLYNEQFF. CDR3 sequence (DNA): TGCGCCAGCAGCTTGTTTAGTTCTAATCTATACAATGAGCAGTTCTTC. This chain connects TRBV5-1 to TRBJ2-1; no reliable D call. Germline values: CDR1 SGHRS, CDR2 YFSETQ. The CDR3 runs 16 residues. Between the trimmed V and J ends, which lost 1 base and 4 bases, there was a span of 15 bases.

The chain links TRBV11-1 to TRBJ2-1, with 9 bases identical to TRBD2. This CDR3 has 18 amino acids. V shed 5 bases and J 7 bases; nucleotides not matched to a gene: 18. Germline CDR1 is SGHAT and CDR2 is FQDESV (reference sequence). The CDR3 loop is CASSPPSVGGRAGNEQFF. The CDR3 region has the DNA TGTGCCAGCAGCCCCCCTAGTGTGGGCGGGAGGGCCGGTAATGAGCAGTTCTTC.

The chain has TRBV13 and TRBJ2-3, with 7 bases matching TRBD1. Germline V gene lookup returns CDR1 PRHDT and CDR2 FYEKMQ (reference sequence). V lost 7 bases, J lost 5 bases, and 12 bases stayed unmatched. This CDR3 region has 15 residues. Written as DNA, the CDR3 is TGTGCCAGCACCGTCCACGACAGGGTGGGAGATACGCAGTATTTT. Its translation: CASTVHDRVGDTQYF.

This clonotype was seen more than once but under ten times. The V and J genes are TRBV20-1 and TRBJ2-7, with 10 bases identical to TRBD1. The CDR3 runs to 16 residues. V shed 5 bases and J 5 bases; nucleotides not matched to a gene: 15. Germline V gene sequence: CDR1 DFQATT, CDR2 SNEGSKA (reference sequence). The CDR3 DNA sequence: TGCAGTGCTGGGCGGACAGGGGGATTTAACTTGAACGAGCAGTACGTC. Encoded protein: CSAGRTGGFNLNEQYV.

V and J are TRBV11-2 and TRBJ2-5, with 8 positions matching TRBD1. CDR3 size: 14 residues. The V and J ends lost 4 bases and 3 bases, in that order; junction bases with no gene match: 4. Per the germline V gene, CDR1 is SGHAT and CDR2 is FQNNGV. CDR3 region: CASSSQGAKETQYF. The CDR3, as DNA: TGTGCCAGCAGCTCCCAGGGGGCTAAAGAGACCCAGTACTTC.

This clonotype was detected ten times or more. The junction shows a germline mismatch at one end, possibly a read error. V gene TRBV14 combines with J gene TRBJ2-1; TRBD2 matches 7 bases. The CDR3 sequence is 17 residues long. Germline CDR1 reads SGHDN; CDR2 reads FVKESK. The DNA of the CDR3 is TGTGCCAGCAGCCAGGAGCGCACTAGCGCCACTGGTAATGGGCAGTTCTTC. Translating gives CASSQERTSATGNGQFF.

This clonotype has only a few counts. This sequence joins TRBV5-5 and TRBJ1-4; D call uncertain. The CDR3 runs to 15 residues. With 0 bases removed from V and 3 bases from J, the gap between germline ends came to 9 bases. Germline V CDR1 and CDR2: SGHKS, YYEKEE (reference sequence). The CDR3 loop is CASSLGSTANEKLFF. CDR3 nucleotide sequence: TGTGCCAGCAGCTTGGGAAGCACGGCTAATGAAAAACTGTTTTTT.

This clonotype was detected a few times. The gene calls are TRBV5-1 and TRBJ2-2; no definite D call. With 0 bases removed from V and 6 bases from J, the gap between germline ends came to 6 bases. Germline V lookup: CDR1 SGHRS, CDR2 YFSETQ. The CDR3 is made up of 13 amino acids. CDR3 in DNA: TGCGCCAGCAGCTTGGGGGCTTCCGGGGAGCTGTTTTTT. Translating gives CASSLGASGELFF. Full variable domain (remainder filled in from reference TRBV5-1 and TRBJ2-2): KAGVTQTPRYLIKTRGQQVTLSCSPISGHRSVSWYQQTPGQGLQFLFEYFSETQRNKGNFPGRFSGRQFSNSRSEMNVSTLELGDSALYLCASSLGASGELFFGEGSRLTVL.

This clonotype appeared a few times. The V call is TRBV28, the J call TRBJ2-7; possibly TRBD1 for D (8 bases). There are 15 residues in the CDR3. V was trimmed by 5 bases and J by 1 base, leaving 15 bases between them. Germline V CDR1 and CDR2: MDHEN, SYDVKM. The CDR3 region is CASSPHRGGSYEQYF. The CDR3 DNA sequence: TGTGCCAGCAGTCCTCACAGGGGGGGATCCTACGAGCAGTACTTC.

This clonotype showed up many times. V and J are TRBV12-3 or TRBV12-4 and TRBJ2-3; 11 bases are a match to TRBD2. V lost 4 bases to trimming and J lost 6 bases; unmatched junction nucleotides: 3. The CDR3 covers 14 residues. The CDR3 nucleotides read TGTGCCAGCAGTTCACTAGCGGGAGTGGATACGCAGTATTTT. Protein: CASSSLAGVDTQYF.

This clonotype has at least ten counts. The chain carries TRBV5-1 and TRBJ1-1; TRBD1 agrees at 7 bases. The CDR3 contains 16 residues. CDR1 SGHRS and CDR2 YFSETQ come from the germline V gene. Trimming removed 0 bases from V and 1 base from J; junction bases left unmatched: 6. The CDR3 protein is CASSLDWWDRNTEAFF. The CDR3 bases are TGCGCCAGCAGCTTGGATTGGTGGGACAGGAACACTGAAGCTTTCTTT.

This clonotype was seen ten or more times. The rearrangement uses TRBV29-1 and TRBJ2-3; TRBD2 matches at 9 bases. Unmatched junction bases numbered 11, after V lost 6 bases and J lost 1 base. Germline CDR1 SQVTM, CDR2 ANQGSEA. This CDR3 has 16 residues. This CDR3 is CSVAGLAGVGTDTQYF. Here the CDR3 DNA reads TGCAGCGTCGCTGGTTTAGCGGGAGTCGGCACAGATACGCAGTATTTT.

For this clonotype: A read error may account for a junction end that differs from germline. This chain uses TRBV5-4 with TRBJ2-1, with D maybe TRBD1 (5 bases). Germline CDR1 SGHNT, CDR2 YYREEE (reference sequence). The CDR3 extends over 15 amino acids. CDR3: CASSQGNYKYNERFF. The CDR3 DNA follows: TGTGCCAGCAGCCAGGGCAATTACAAGTACAATGAGCGGTTCTTC.

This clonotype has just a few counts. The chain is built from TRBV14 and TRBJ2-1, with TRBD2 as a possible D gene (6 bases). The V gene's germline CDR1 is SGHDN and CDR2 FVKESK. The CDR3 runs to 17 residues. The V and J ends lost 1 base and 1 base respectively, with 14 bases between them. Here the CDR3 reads CASSQGRWAGSYNEQFF. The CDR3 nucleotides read TGTGCCAGCAGCCAAGGGCGGTGGGCGGGGTCCTACAATGAGCAGTTCTTC.

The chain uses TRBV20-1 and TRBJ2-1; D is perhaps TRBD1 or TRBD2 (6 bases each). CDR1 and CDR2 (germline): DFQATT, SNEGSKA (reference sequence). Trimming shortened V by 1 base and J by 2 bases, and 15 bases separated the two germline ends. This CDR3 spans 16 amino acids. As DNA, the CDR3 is TGCAGTGCTAGAGCCTCGGGGGCGGGCCCCTACAATGAGCAGTTCTTC. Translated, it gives CSARASGAGPYNEQFF.

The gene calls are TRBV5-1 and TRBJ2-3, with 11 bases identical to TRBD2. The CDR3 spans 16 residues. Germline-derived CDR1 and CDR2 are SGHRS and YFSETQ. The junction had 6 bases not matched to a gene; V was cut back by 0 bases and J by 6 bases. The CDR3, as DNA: TGCGCCAGCAGCTTGGTAGGGACTAGCGGTTTGGATACGCAGTATTTT. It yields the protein CASSLVGTSGLDTQYF.

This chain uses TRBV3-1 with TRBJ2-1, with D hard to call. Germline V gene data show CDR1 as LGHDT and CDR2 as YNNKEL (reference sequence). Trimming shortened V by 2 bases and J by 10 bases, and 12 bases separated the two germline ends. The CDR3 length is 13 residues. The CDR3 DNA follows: TGTGCCAGCAGCCAATCTACCCCCGGGGAGCAGTTCTTC. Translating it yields CASSQSTPGEQFF.

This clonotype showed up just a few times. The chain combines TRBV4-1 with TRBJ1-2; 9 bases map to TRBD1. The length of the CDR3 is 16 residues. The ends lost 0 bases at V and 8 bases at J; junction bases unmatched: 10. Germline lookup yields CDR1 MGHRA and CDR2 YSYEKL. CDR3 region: CASSQDGTGRSGGYTF. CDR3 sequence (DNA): TGCGCCAGCAGCCAAGATGGGACAGGGAGATCGGGAGGCTACACCTTC.

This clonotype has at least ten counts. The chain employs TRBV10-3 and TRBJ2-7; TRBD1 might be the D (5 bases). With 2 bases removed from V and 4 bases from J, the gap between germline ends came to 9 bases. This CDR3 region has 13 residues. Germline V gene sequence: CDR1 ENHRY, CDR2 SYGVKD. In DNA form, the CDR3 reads TGTGCCATCAGTGAGCGGACACAGTACGAGCAGTACTTC. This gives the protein CAISERTQYEQYF.

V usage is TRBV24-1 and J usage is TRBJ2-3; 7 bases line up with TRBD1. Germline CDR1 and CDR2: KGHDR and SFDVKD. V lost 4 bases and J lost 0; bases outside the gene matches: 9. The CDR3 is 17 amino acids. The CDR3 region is CATSDRQGPISTDTQYF. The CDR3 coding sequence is TGTGCCACCAGTGACCGACAGGGCCCCATTAGCACAGATACGCAGTATTTT.